This T cell receptor beta chain comes out of a study of T-cell memory formation after mild COVID-19. Findings of the study overall: Certain responding clones were present in pre-infection memory, suggesting participation of cross-reactive memory.

TCRdb processed the 5' RACE reads anew with MiXCR; each CDR3 protein has one entry. The table lists 500,000 to 550,000 distinct CDR3 sequences, around 21% of them singletons, with about an eighth in the top ten. V gave up 3 bases and J gave up 3 bases, with 9 bases separating them. CDR1 and CDR2 (germline): DFQATT, SNEGSKA (reference sequence). This CDR3 comprises 12 residues. Of note for this clonotype: Its antigen remains unidentified.

This receptor was identified in an adult woman who had mild COVID-19 (a few samples of this study predate the infection). Cell type and time point are not known. The sequencing sample was made of PBMCs or a T cell subset sorted from them (not recorded which). This rearrangement joins TRBV20-1 to TRBJ2-7; D is unresolved. CDR3 amino acids: CSARIDGYEQYF. CDR3 DNA: TGCAGTGCTAGGATCGACGGCTACGAGCAGTACTTC.